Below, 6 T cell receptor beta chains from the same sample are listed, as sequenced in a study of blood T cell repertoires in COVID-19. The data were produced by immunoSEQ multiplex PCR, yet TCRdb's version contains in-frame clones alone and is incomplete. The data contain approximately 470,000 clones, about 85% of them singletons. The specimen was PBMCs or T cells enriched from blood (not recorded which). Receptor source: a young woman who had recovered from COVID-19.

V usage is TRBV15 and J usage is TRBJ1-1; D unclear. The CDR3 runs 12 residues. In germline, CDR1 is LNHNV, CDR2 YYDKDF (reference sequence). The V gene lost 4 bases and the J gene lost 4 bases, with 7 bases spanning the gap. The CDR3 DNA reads TGTGCCACCAGCATGGAGCGCACTGAAGCTTTCTTT. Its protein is CATSMERTEAFF.

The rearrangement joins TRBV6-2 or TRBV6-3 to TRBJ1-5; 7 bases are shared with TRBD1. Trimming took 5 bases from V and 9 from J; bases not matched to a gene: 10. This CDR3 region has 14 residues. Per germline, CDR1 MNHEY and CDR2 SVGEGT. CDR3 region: CASSLGQAIRPQHF. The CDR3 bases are TGTGCCAGCAGTCTCGGACAGGCAATCAGGCCCCAGCATTTT.

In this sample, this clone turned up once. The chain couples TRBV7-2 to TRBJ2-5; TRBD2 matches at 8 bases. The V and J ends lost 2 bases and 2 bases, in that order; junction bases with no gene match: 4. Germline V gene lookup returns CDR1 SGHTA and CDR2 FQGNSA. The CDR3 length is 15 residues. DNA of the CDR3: TGTGCCAGCAGCTTATATACGGGGGGGCAAGAGACCCAGTACTTC. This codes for CASSLYTGGQETQYF.

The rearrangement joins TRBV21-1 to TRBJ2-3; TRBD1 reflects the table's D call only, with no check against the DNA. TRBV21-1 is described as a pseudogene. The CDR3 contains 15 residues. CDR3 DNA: TGTGCCAGCAGCAAAGAGGAGACAGACGGACATCGGCAGTATTTT. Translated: CASSKEETDGHRQYF.

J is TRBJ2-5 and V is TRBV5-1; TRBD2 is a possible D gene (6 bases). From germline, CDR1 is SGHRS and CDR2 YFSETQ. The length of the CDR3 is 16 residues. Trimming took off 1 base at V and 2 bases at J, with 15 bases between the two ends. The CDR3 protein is CASSLTPGGYQETQYF. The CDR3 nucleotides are TGCGCCAGCAGCTTGACGCCTGGGGGGTATCAAGAGACCCAGTACTTC.

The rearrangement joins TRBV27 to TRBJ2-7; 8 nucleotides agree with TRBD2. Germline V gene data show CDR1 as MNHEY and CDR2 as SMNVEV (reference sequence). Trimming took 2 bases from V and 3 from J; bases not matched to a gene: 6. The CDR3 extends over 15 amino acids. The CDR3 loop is CASSLGASGYYEQYF. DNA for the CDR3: TGTGCCAGCAGTTTAGGGGCTAGCGGGTACTACGAGCAGTACTTC.